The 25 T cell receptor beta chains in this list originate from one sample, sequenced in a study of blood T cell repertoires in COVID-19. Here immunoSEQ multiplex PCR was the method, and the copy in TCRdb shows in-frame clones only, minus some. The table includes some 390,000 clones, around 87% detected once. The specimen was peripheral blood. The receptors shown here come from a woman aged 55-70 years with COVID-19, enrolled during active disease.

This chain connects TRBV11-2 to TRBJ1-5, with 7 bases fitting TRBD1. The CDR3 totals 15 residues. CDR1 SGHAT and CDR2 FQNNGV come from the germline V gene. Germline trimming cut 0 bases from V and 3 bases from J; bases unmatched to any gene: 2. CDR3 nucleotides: TGTGCCAGCAGCTTAGAACAGGGGTACAATCAGCCCCAGCATTTT. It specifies CASSLEQGYNQPQHF. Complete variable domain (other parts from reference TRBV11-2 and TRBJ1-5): EAGVAQSPRYKIIEKRQSVAFWCNPISGHATLYWYQQILGQGPKLLIQFQNNGVVDDSQLPKDRFSAERLKGVDSTLKIQPAKLEDSAVYLCASSLEQGYNQPQHFGDGTRLSIL.

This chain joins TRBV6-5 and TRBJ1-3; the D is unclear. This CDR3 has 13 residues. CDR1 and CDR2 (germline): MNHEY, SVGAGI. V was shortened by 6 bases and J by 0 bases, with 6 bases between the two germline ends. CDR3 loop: CASRASSGNTIYF. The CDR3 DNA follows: TGTGCCAGCAGAGCAAGCTCTGGAAACACCATATATTTT.

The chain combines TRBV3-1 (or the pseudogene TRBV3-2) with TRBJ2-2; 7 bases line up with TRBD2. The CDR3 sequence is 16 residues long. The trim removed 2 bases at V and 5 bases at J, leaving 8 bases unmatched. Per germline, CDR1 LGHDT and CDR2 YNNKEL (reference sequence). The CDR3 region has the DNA TGTGCCAGCAGCCAATCCCGAGCGGGGTTTACCGGGGAGCTGTTTTTT. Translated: CASSQSRAGFTGELFF.

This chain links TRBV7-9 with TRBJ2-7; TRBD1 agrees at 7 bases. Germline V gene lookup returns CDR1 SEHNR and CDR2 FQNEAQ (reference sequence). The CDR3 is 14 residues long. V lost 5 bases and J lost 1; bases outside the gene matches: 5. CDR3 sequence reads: CASSPGQQSYEQYF. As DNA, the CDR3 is TGTGCCAGCAGCCCGGGACAGCAATCCTACGAGCAGTACTTC.

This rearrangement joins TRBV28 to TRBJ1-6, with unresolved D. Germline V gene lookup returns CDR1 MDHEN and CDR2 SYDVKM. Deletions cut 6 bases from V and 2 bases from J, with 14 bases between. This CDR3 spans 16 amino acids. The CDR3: CASRGDSGAYNSPLHF. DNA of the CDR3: TGTGCCAGCAGGGGAGACTCAGGCGCCTATAATTCACCCCTCCACTTT.

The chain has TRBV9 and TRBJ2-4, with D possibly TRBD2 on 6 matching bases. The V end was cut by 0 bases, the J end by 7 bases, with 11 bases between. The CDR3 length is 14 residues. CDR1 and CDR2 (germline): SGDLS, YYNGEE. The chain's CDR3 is CASSVDEGTNIQYF. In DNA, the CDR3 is TGTGCCAGCAGCGTAGATGAGGGGACTAACATTCAGTACTTC.

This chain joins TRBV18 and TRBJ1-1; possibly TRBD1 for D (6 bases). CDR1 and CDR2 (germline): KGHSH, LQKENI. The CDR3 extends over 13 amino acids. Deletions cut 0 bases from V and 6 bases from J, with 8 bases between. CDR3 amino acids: CASSPPKGAEAFF. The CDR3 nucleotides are TGTGCCAGCTCACCACCGAAGGGGGCTGAAGCTTTCTTT.

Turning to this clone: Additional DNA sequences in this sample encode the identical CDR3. This chain's CDR3 is CASSPGQGDSPLHF. The DNA for the CDR3 is TGTGCCAGCTCACCCGGACAGGGGGATTCACCCCTCCACTTT. The chain recombines TRBV18 with TRBJ1-6; 10 positions match TRBD1. This CDR3 contains 14 residues. Germline lookup yields CDR1 KGHSH and CDR2 LQKENI. V was pared by 3 bases and J by 8 bases, with 1 base of the junction left unmatched.

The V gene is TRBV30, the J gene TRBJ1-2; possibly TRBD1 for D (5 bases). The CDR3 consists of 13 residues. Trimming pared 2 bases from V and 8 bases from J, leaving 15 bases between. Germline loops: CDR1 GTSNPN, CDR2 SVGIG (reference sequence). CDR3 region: CAWSLIGAGGYTF. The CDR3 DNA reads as TGTGCCTGGAGTTTGATAGGGGCGGGAGGCTACACCTTC.

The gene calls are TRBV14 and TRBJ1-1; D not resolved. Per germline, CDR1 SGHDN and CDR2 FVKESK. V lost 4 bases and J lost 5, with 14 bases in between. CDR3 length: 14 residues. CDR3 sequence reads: CASSPGLTGTEAFF. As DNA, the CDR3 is TGTGCCAGCAGCCCAGGACTAACTGGTACTGAAGCTTTCTTT.

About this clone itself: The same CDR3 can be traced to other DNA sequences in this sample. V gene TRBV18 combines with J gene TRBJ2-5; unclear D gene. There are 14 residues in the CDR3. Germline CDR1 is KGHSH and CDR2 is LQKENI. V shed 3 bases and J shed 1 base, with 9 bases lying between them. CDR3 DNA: TGTGCCAGCTCACCTCGACAAACCCAAGAGACCCAGTACTTC. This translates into CASSPRQTQETQYF.

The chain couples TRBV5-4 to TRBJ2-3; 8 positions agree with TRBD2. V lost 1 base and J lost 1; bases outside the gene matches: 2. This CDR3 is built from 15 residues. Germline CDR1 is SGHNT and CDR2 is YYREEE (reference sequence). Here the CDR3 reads CASSLRRGGTDTQYF. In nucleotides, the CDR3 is TGTGCCAGCAGCTTGCGGCGGGGGGGCACAGATACGCAGTATTTT.

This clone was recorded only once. This CDR3 is CASSLYREGKLFF. Written as DNA, the CDR3 is TGTGCCAGCAGCTTATACAGGGAGGGGAAACTGTTTTTT. The rearrangement joins TRBV7-8 to TRBJ1-4; D perhaps matches TRBD1 (6 bases). V lost 2 bases, J lost 11 bases, and 12 bases lay in between. CDR3 length: 13 residues. The V gene's germline CDR1 is SGHVS and CDR2 FQNEAQ.

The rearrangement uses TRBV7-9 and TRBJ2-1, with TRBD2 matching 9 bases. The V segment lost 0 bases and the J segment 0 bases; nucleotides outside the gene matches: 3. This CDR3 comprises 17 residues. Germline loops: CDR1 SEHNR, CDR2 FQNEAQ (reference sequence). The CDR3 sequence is CASSLATSGNSYNEQFF. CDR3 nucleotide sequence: TGTGCCAGCAGCTTAGCGACTAGCGGAAACTCCTACAATGAGCAGTTCTTC.

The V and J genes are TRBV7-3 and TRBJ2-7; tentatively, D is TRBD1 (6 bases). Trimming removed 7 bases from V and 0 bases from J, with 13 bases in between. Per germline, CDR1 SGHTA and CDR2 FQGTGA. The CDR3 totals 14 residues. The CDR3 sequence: CASKLDRSSYEQYF. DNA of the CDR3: TGTGCCAGCAAATTAGACAGGAGCTCCTACGAGCAGTACTTC.

The CDR3 reads CASSKGQYEQYF. CDR3 nucleotide sequence: TGTGCCAGCAGTAAGGGACAGTACGAGCAGTACTTC. This rearrangement joins TRBV6-5 to TRBJ2-7; 7 bases agree with TRBD1. The CDR3 runs to 12 residues. CDR1 MNHEY and CDR2 SVGAGI come from the germline V gene. After removal of 5 bases from V and 4 bases from J, the junction contained 2 bases not matched to a gene.

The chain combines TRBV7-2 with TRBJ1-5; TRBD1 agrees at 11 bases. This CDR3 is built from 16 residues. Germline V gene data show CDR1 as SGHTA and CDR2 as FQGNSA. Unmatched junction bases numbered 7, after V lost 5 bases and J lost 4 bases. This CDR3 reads CASSPRDRGKNQPQHF. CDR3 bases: TGTGCCAGCAGCCCCCGGGACAGGGGGAAAAATCAGCCCCAGCATTTT.

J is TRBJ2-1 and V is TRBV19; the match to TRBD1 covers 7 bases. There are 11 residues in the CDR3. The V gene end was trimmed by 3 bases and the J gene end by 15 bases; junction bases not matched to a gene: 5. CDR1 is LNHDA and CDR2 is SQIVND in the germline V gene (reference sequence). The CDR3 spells CASSIGTARFF. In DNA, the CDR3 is TGTGCCAGTAGTATTGGGACAGCAAGGTTCTTC.

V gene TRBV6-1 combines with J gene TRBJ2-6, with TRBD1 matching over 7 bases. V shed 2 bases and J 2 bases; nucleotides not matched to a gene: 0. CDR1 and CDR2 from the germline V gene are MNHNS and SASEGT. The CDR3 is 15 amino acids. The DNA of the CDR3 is TGTGCCAGCAGTGAAACAGGGGCTGGGGCCAACGTCCTGACTTTC. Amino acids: CASSETGAGANVLTF.

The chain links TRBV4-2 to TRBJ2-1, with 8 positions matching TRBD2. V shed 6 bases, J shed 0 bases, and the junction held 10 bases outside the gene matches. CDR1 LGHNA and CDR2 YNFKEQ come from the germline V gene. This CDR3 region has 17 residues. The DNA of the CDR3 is TGTGCCAGCAGGAATGCGAGAGCGGGGGTCTCCTACAATGAGCAGTTCTTC. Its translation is CASRNARAGVSYNEQFF.

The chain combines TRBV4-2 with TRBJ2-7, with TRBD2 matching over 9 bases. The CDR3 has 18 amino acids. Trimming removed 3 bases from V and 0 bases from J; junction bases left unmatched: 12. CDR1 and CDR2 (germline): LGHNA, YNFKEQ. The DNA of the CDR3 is TGTGCCAGCAGCCAGCCTCAGGGCGGGGGGGTAGGCTCCTACGAGCAGTACTTC. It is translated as CASSQPQGGGVGSYEQYF.

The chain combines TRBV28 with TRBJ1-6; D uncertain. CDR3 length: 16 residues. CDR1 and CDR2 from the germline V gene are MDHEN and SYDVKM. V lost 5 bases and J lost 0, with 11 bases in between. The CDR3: CASSGLFSSYNSPLHF. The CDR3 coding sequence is TGTGCCAGCAGTGGACTTTTTAGCTCCTATAATTCACCCCTCCACTTT.

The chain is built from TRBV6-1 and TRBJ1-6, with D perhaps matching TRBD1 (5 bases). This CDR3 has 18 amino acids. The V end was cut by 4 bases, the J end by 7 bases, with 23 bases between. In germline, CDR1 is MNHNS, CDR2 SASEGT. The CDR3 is CASSGSIALRAGNSPLHF. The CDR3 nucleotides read TGTGCCAGCAGTGGAAGCATAGCGCTCAGGGCGGGAAATTCACCCCTCCACTTT.

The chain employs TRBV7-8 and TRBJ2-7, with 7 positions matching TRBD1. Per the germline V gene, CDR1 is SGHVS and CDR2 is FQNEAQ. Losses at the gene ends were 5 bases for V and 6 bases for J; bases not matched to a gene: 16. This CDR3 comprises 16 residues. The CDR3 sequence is CASSPNLFGTASEQYF. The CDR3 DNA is TGTGCCAGCAGCCCTAATCTGTTTGGGACAGCGAGCGAGCAGTACTTC.

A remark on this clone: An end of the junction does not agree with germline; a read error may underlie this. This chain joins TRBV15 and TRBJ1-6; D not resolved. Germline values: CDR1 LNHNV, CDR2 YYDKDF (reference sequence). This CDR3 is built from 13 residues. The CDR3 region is CATSRDLGGEVVF. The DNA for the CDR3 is TGTGCCACCAGCAGAGATCTGGGTGGGGAGGTTGTCTTT. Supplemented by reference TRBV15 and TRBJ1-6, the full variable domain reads DAMVIQNPRYQVTQFGKPVTLSCSQTLNHNVMYWYQQKSSQAPKLLFHYYDKDFNNEADTPDNFQSRRPNTSFCFLDIRSPGLGDTAMYLCATSRDLGGEVVFGNGTRLTVT.